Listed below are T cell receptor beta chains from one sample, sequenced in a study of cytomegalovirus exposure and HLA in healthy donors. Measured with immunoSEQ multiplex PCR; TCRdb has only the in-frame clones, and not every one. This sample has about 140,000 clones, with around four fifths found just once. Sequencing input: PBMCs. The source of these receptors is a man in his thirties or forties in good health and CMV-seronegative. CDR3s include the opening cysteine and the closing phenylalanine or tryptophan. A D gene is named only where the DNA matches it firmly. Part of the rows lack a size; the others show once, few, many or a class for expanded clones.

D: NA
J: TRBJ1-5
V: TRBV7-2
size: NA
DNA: TGTGCCAGCAGTACTACAGGGACAAGCAATCAGCCCCAGCATTTT
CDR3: CASSTTGTSNQPQHF

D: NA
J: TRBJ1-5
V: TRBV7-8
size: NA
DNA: TGTGCCAGCAGCTTGCGGGTTAATAGCAATCAGCCCCAGCATTTT
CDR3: CASSLRVNSNQPQHF

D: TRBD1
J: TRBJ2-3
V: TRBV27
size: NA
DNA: TGTGCCAGCAGTTTGTCCGTAGGGACAGGTCGCGATACGCAGTATTTT
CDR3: CASSLSVGTGRDTQYF

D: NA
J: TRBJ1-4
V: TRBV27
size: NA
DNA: TGTGCCAGCAGTTCCCGACAGTCTAATGAAAAACTGTTTTTT
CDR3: CASSSRQSNEKLFF

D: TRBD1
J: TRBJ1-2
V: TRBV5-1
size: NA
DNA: TGCGCCAGCAGCTTGGACACAGGGGGTAACTATGGCTACACCTTC
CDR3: CASSLDTGGNYGYTF

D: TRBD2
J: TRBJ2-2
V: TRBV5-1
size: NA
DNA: TGCGCCAGCAGCGAGCGGGGGCCCGAGAACACCGGGGAGCTGTTTTTT
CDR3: CASSERGPENTGELFF

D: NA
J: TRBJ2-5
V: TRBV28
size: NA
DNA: TGTGCCAGCAGTTTTGGGGGGGCCGAAGAGACCCAGTACTTC
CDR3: CASSFGGAEETQYF

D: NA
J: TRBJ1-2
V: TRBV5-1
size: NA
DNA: TGCGCCAGCAGCTTGAACGCGGGGGACGGCTATGGCTACACCTTC
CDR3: CASSLNAGDGYGYTF

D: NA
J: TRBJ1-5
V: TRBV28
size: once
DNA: TGTGCCAGCACAGGGGTTGGCAATCAGCCCCAGCATTTT
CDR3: CASTGVGNQPQHF

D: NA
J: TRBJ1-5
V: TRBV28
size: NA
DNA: TGTGCCAGCATCAGCCAAGCGGCCCGAAACAATCAGCCCCAGCATTTT
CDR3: CASISQAARNNQPQHF

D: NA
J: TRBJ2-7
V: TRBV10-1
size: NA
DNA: TGCGCCAGCAGTGATTTCTCGGGCGAGCAGTACTTC
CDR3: CASSDFSGEQYF